A selection of T cell receptor beta chains follows, all from one sample in a study of T-cell reconstitution after alpha-beta-depleted transplantation in children. TCRdb re-analysed the PCR reads in MiXCR, keeping a single row per CDR3 protein. The table includes around 800,000 distinct CDR3 sequences, less than 20% detected once. Source: PBMCs, mostly from graft donor cells, taken 360 days after TCRalphabeta/CD19-depleted stem cell transplant. Every receptor here comes from a male patient between 5 and 17 years old who had a stem cell transplant for acute lymphoblastic leukemia, so the T cells may come from the graft donor. The CDR3 runs from the conserved cysteine through the conserved F or W. A D gene is named only where the DNA matches it firmly. Only some rows state a clone size, as once, few, many or a class for expanded clones.

V	D	J	size	CDR3	DNA
TRBV4-1	TRBD1	TRBJ2-7	few	CASSHRDRDYEQYF	TGCGCCAGCAGCCACCGGGACAGGGACTACGAGCAGTACTTC
TRBV5-6	.	TRBJ2-3	few	CASSLTGSPDTQYF	TGTGCCAGCAGCCTAACAGGGTCCCCAGATACGCAGTATTTT
TRBV7-2	TRBD2	TRBJ2-7	many	CASSLGLAGDEQYF	TGTGCCAGCAGCTTAGGACTAGCGGGAGACGAGCAGTACTTC
TRBV20-1	TRBD1	TRBJ2-7	.	CSARWQFRQGVSYEQYF	TGCAGTGCTAGATGGCAATTCCGACAGGGGGTTTCCTACGAGCAGTACTTC
TRBV5-1	TRBD1	TRBJ1-2	.	CASSLGDRGHNYGYTF	TGCGCCAGCAGCTTGGGGGACAGGGGCCATAACTATGGCTACACCTTC
TRBV29-1	.	TRBJ1-5	few	CSVESRGPTDQPQHF	TGCAGCGTTGAATCCCGGGGCCCAACGGATCAGCCCCAGCATTTT
TRBV19	TRBD1	TRBJ2-7	few	CASSMLTGGSYEQYF	TGTGCCAGTAGTATGTTGACAGGGGGCTCCTACGAGCAGTACTTC
TRBV7-6	TRBD2	TRBJ2-3	.	CASSPGTSGSLQDTQYF	TGTGCCAGCAGCCCCGGGACTAGCGGGAGTCTCCAAGATACGCAGTATTTT
TRBV4-2	.	TRBJ2-7	many	CASSQDWQVGIYEQYF	TGTGCCAGCAGCCAAGATTGGCAGGTGGGGATCTACGAGCAGTACTTC
TRBV21-1	.	TRBJ2-1	.	CASSPTLVSSYNEQFF	TGTGCCAGCAGCCCGACGCTAGTCTCGTCCTACAATGAGCAGTTCTTC
TRBV6-7	.	TRBJ1-1	.	CASSEHSDHTEAFF	TGTGCCAGCAGTGAGCACTCGGATCACACTGAAGCTTTCTTT
TRBV4-1	.	TRBJ1-3	.	CASSQDLLRVAGNTIYF	TGCGCCAGCAGCCAAGATCTGTTGAGGGTTGCTGGAAACACCATATATTTT
TRBV20-1	TRBD1	TRBJ2-5	few	CSAPGGATQYF	TGCAGTGCGCCAGGGGGAGCGACCCAGTACTTC
TRBV10-3	.	TRBJ2-7	few	CAISGHLGSYEQYF	TGTGCCATCAGTGGTCACCTTGGATCCTACGAGCAGTACTTC
TRBV20-1	TRBD2	TRBJ2-2	few	CSARTSGRSTGELFF	TGCAGTGCGCGGACTAGCGGGAGAAGCACCGGGGAGCTGTTTTTT
TRBV12-3/TRBV12-4	.	TRBJ2-7	few	CASTLLSSGFYEQYF	TGTGCCAGCACCCTGCTTAGTAGCGGATTCTACGAGCAGTACTTC
TRBV5-1	.	TRBJ1-6	.	CASSTQASSYNSPLHF	TGCGCCAGCAGCACACAGGCGAGCTCCTATAATTCACCCCTCCACTTT
TRBV7-9	TRBD2	TRBJ2-7	few	CASSPAGIYEQYF	TGTGCCAGCAGCCCAGCGGGGATCTACGAGCAGTACTTC
TRBV10-3	.	TRBJ2-2	few	CAISESIGRGTGELFF	TGTGCCATCAGTGAGTCGATAGGGCGCGGCACCGGGGAGCTGTTTTTT
TRBV5-5	.	TRBJ1-4	many	CASSRNRDKNEKLFF	TGTGCCAGCAGCCGGAACCGGGACAAAAATGAAAAACTGTTTTTT
TRBV15	TRBD2	TRBJ2-7	many	CATSRWTSGSDEQYF	TGTGCCACCAGCAGATGGACTAGCGGGAGCGACGAGCAGTACTTC
TRBV7-9	.	TRBJ1-1	many	CASSNLIVWEAFF	TGTGCCAGCAGCAACCTTATTGTATGGGAAGCTTTCTTT
TRBV10-3	TRBD1	TRBJ2-5	.	CATSVDATGKETQYF	TGTGCCACCTCTGTCGATGCGACAGGGAAAGAGACCCAGTACTTC
TRBV9	.	TRBJ2-2	.	CASSVARTGELFF	TGTGCCAGCAGCGTAGCGAGGACCGGGGAGCTGTTTTTT
TRBV4-2	.	TRBJ2-7	many	CASSPHRESPYEQYF	TGTGCCAGCAGCCCCCACAGGGAGAGTCCCTACGAGCAGTACTTC
TRBV27	.	TRBJ2-1	many	CASSFRVRSYNEQFF	TGTGCCAGCAGTTTCAGGGTTAGATCCTACAATGAGCAGTTCTTC
TRBV7-6	TRBD1	TRBJ2-6	.	CASSLVLGQGVTSGANVLTF	TGTGCCAGCAGCTTAGTCCTCGGACAGGGGGTTACCTCTGGGGCCAACGTCCTGACTTTC
TRBV6-1	TRBD2	TRBJ2-7	few	CASSLGLANYEQYF	TGTGCCAGCAGCCTCGGACTAGCGAACTACGAGCAGTACTTC
TRBV5-1	TRBD1	TRBJ2-7	.	CASRFGGTGEREQYF	TGCGCCAGCAGATTCGGCGGGACAGGGGAACGCGAGCAGTACTTC
TRBV15	.	TRBJ2-1	.	CATSTGSNWSQMREQFF	TGTGCCACCAGCACCGGTAGCAATTGGTCCCAAATGCGTGAGCAGTTCTTC
TRBV5-1	.	TRBJ2-1	.	CASSLVFQSPRDEQFF	TGCGCCAGCAGCTTGGTGTTTCAGTCCCCTCGAGATGAGCAGTTCTTC
TRBV12-3/TRBV12-4	.	TRBJ2-2	many	CASSLGLNTGELFF	TGCGCCAGCAGCTTAGGACTAAACACCGGGGAGCTGTTTTTT
TRBV29-1	TRBD2	TRBJ2-1	.	CSVVRLAGHNEQFF	TGCAGCGTTGTCAGGCTAGCGGGACACAATGAGCAGTTCTTC
TRBV12-3/TRBV12-4	.	TRBJ1-4	few	CASSFETFFLGEKLFF	TGTGCCAGCAGTTTCGAGACATTCTTCCTGGGGGAAAAACTGTTTTTT
TRBV29-1	TRBD1	TRBJ2-5	.	CSVEGAGGSETQYF	TGCAGCGTTGAAGGAGCAGGGGGATCAGAGACCCAGTACTTC
TRBV24-1	.	TRBJ2-1	.	CATSERGFYNEQFF	TGTGCCACCAGTGAGAGGGGATTCTACAATGAGCAGTTCTTC
TRBV29-1	TRBD2	TRBJ2-3	many	CSVEASTSGVIYTDTQYF	TGCAGCGTTGAAGCTTCGACTAGCGGTGTCATATACACAGATACGCAGTATTTT
TRBV4-1	TRBD2	TRBJ2-7	.	CASSQDLSGSEQYF	TGCGCCAGCAGCCAAGATCTAAGCGGGAGTGAGCAGTACTTC
TRBV21-1	.	TRBJ2-6	.	CASSRGTGGFSGANVLTF	TGTGCCAGCAGCAGGGGGACAGGAGGATTCTCTGGGGCCAACGTCCTGACTTTC
TRBV4-1	.	TRBJ2-7	.	CASSPESIQRTYEQYF	TGCGCCAGCAGCCCAGAAAGCATCCAGCGGACCTACGAGCAGTACTTC